This T cell receptor beta chain was observed in a study of T cell clusters in autoimmune cytopenias. TRB was amplified from about 250 ng of peripheral blood genomic DNA per sample. The germline CDR1 and CDR2 sequences are MDHEN and SYDVKM. The CDR3 has 16 residues. On this clonotype: Its antigen is not identified.

TRB rearrangements were amplified by touch-down multiplex PCR with mixed TRB-A/B primers. TCRdb reprocessed the multiplex PCR reads; each CDR3 protein has one entry and no DNA is given. The sample holds around 6,000 distinct CDR3 sequences. Notes on the study in general: TRB repertoire shifts in secondary cytopenia and chronic lymphocytic leukemia mostly reflected lymphoma, not autoimmunity.

The data also belong to a second study, concerning T cell repertoires in aging, cancer and after chemotherapy. From that second work: Untreated cancer patients had significantly lower blood TCR diversity than age-matched healthy donors. Healthy donors lost TCR diversity with age mainly through richness, cancer patients through richness and evenness. In each cancer cohort, median generation probability increased across chemotherapy, suggesting thymic output rebounded.

This chain links TRBV28 with TRBJ2-2. The clonotype originates from a human donor in good health. The sample consisted of peripheral blood. The chain's CDR3 is CASSTLGVSATGELFF.